This passage covers 15 T cell receptor beta chains from one sample sequenced in a study of metastatic and nonmetastatic thyroid tumors. TCRdb reprocessed the PCR reads using MiXCR. The data hold 30,000 to 35,000 clones, with over 25% observed a single time. Prior to thyroid surgery, none of the patients had received any treatment. The source material was blood. Receptors were obtained from a female donor with papillary thyroid cancer or a benign thyroid nodule (not recorded which). Some clones in this sample may be carry-over from other donors' samples.

This clone is medium-sized by share. The same CDR3 also results from other DNA sequences found in this sample. This chain joins TRBV27 and TRBJ1-2; 7 positions agree with TRBD1. The junction had 13 bases not matched to a gene; V was cut back by 5 bases and J by 7 bases. The CDR3 spans 15 residues. Germline CDR1 and CDR2: MNHEY and SMNVEV (reference sequence). CDR3 sequence reads: CASSRGGQARRGYTF. The CDR3 DNA reads as TGTGCCAGCAGTCGGGGTGGACAGGCACGGCGTGGCTACACCTTC.

This clone was observed many times. This chain links TRBV5-1 with TRBJ2-1; 9 nucleotides match TRBD1. The CDR3 runs to 17 residues. V lost 2 bases to trimming and J lost 6 bases; unmatched junction nucleotides: 12. The germline gives CDR1 SGHRS, CDR2 YFSETQ. In nucleotides, the CDR3 is TGCGCCAGCAGCTTACCCCGGACAGGGGAATTGTCCAATGAGCAGTTCTTC. This sequence encodes CASSLPRTGELSNEQFF.

V and J are TRBV4-2 and TRBJ2-2; 9 positions agree with TRBD2. The germline V gene has CDR1 LGHNA and CDR2 YNFKEQ. This CDR3 is built from 17 residues. Trimming took 7 bases from V and 4 from J; bases not matched to a gene: 13. CDR3 in amino acids: CASTTAGLAGFTGELFF. As DNA, the CDR3 is TGTGCCAGCACCACGGCAGGTCTAGCGGGATTCACCGGGGAGCTGTTTTTT.

Details on this clone: The junction does not match germline at one end; this may be a read error. This chain links TRBV25-1 with TRBJ1-5; D not certain. The CDR3 covers 16 residues. The germline gives CDR1 MGHDK, CDR2 SYGVNS. The CDR3 is CASSEAIAPCNQPQHF. The DNA of the CDR3 is TGTGCCAGCAGTGAAGCCATCGCCCCCTGCAATCAGCCCCAACATTTT.

This clone was seen ten or more times. V gene TRBV6-1 combines with J gene TRBJ2-5, with D possibly TRBD2 on 6 matching bases. Germline V CDR1 and CDR2: MNHNS, SASEGT. The CDR3 totals 16 residues. V was clipped by 5 bases and J by 3 bases, with 19 bases between them. CDR3 DNA sequence: TGTGCCAGCAGTTCCGACCAATATGGAGGGGAAGAGACCCAGTACTTC. The encoded protein is CASSSDQYGGEETQYF.

This clone was counted a few times. The chain joins TRBV5-1 to TRBJ1-1; TRBD1 might be the D (6 bases). This CDR3 is built from 15 residues. Germline CDR1 is SGHRS and CDR2 is YFSETQ. The V and J ends lost 4 bases and 1 base respectively, with 14 bases between them. The CDR3 reads CASSAQLQGNTEAFF. In DNA form, the CDR3 reads TGCGCCAGCAGCGCCCAATTACAGGGGAACACTGAAGCTTTCTTT.

The chain is built from TRBV5-8 and TRBJ1-4; no clear D. Germline CDR1 is SGHTS and CDR2 is YDEGEE. With 4 bases removed from V and 8 bases from J, the gap between germline ends came to 21 bases. The CDR3 runs 16 residues. The CDR3 bases are TGTGCCAGCAGCCCTCGAGAGGCCTTCCCCGGGGAAAAACTGTTTTTT. It yields the protein CASSPREAFPGEKLFF.

This clone was detected ten times or more. V is TRBV19 and J is TRBJ1-1, with 9 bases matching TRBD1. Germline V gene lookup returns CDR1 LNHDA and CDR2 SQIVND (reference sequence). V trimming: 4 bases; J trimming: 3 bases; junction bases outside the gene matches: 3. The CDR3 runs to 14 residues. The CDR3 region is CASSNRGLDTEAFF. In DNA, the CDR3 is TGTGCCAGTAGTAACAGGGGGCTCGACACTGAAGCTTTCTTT.

This clone occurred a few times. The rearrangement uses TRBV6-1 and TRBJ2-5, with D perhaps matching TRBD1 (7 bases). CDR1 is MNHNS, CDR2 SASEGT, per germline. CDR3 size: 18 residues. Trimming removed 11 bases at V and 2 bases at J, with 30 bases between. The CDR3 region has the DNA TGTGCCGGCCCAAGGATTGTCAGGGGGGTAGAAAGACAAGAGACCCAGTACTTC. Residues: CAGPRIVRGVERQETQYF.

The genes are TRBV3-1 and TRBJ2-5; no clear D gene. The CDR3 is made up of 12 amino acids. The germline V and J ends were trimmed by 6 bases and 3 bases, with 8 bases remaining between them. Germline-derived CDR1 and CDR2 are LGHDT and YNNKEL (reference sequence). The CDR3 sequence: CASRQTKETQYF. In DNA form, the CDR3 reads TGTGCCAGCAGACAGACCAAAGAGACCCAGTACTTC.

This clone was found many times. Being one base from a much bigger clone, this may be a read error. Other DNA sequences in this sample translate to the same CDR3. The rearrangement uses TRBV20-1 and TRBJ2-5; tentative D call: TRBD2 (5 bases). V was trimmed by 4 bases and J by 1 base, leaving 7 bases between them. From germline, CDR1 is DFQATT and CDR2 SNEGSKA (reference sequence). This CDR3 has 12 amino acids. CDR3 DNA sequence: TGCAGTGCTAAGCGGAGCCAAGAGACCCAGTACTTC. This translates into CSAKRSQETQYF.

This chain uses TRBV6-1 with TRBJ2-6; no firm D call. Trimming cost V 1 base and J 1 base, with 5 bases left between them. This CDR3 is built from 15 residues. Germline V CDR1 and CDR2: MNHNS, SASEGT. The CDR3 DNA follows: TGTGCCAGCAGTGAAGGGCAGTCTGGGGCCAACGTCCTGACTTTC. Amino acids: CASSEGQSGANVLTF.

This clone was recorded many times. V gene TRBV20-1 combines with J gene TRBJ1-2; 10 nucleotides align to TRBD1. Germline-derived CDR1 and CDR2 are DFQATT and SNEGSKA (reference sequence). The CDR3 spans 12 residues. The CDR3 nucleotides read TGCAGCCTATGGGACAGGGGATATGGCTACACCTTC. This codes for CSLWDRGYGYTF.

The genes are TRBV20-1 and TRBJ2-7; possible D gene TRBD2, 5 bases. Germline V CDR1 and CDR2: DFQATT, SNEGSKA (reference sequence). The CDR3 contains 13 residues. V shed 1 base and J shed 2 bases, with 9 bases lying between them. This CDR3 reads CSARVAGTYEQYF. As DNA, the CDR3 is TGCAGTGCTAGAGTCGCCGGGACCTACGAGCAGTACTTC.

The J gene is TRBJ2-2, the V gene TRBV7-3; D uncertain. From germline, CDR1 is SGHTA and CDR2 FQGTGA. This CDR3 has 17 residues. V was trimmed by 5 bases and J by 4 bases, leaving 20 bases between them. Here the CDR3 reads CASSGLPQRRGTGELFF. In nucleotides, the CDR3 is TGTGCCAGCAGCGGGCTCCCTCAGAGGAGAGGCACCGGGGAGCTGTTTTTT.